This record covers a single TCR beta chain. No antigen is known for it. The data belong to a study of T cell repertoires in aging, cancer and after chemotherapy. At the level of the study: Around 8.8 million TCR reads were in the whole dataset. Notes on the study in general: Compared with age-matched healthy donors, untreated hematological or solid cancer patients showed higher blood TCR clonality. Healthy donors lost TCR diversity with age mainly through richness, cancer patients through richness and evenness.

V shed 2 bases and J shed 11 bases, with 7 bases lying between them. Germline loops: CDR1 MDHEN, CDR2 SYDVKM. The CDR3 loop spans 11 amino acids. Multiplex touch-down PCR with TRB-A/B primers amplified rearranged V-D-J TRB sequences. TCRdb re-called the multiplex PCR reads with MiXCR, one entry per CDR3 protein. The sample lists thousands of distinct CDR3 sequences; 25% were seen once. Amplification of TCR beta used genomic DNA extracted from peripheral blood. This clonotype was obtained from a human donor with a solid tumor. This sequence joins TRBV28 and TRBJ1-3, with D unresolved. Material for sequencing was blood. This chain's CDR3 is CASSLSNAIYF. The CDR3 nucleotides are TGTGCCAGCAGTTTAAGTAACGCCATATATTTT.